This TCR beta chain was sequenced for a study of blood T cell repertoires in COVID-19. In the study overall: Material from acute and convalescent COVID-19 was sourced from the United States, Italy and Spain. The cDNA or gDNA used as material had been derived from T cells, B-cell-depleted T cells, or PBMCs.

Assay used: immunoSEQ multiplex PCR; TCRdb lists only in-frame clones, some missing. The sample has 140,000 to 150,000 clones, approximately 90% seen once; the top ten hold around 3.2%. The sample holds many counts of this clone. The sequenced sample was peripheral blood. The receptor comes from a man aged 60 to 69 with active or convalescent COVID-19.

This CDR3 reads CASSEGDSSNQPQHF. CDR3 nucleotide sequence: TGTGCCAGCAGTGAAGGGGACAGCTCCAATCAGCCCCAGCATTTT. This chain connects TRBV6-4 to TRBJ1-5, with TRBD1 matching over 7 bases. Germline V CDR1 and CDR2: MRHNA, SNTAGT. The CDR3 has 15 amino acids. The V segment lost 3 bases and the J segment 3 bases; nucleotides outside the gene matches: 5.